Listed below are T cell receptor beta chains from one sample, sequenced in a study of blood T cell repertoires in COVID-19. Produced via immunoSEQ multiplex PCR; TCRdb's table is partial and in-frame only. Found here are around 340,000 clones, approximately 89% of them singletons; the top ten hold 3.5% to 4%. Material for sequencing was peripheral blood. These receptors were obtained from a woman aged 55-75 years with COVID-19, enrolled during active disease. CDR3s include the opening cysteine and the closing phenylalanine or tryptophan. Each record gives: CDR3 protein, CDR3 DNA, clone size, J gene, V gene, D gene. D genes are given only for firm matches. Size is omitted from some rows. Given values are once, few, many or a class for expanded clones.

CASSPGREGSEAFF,TGTGCCAGCAGCCCGGGTAGGGAGGGCAGTGAAGCTTTCTTT,few,TRBJ1-1,TRBV5-4,NA
CASSQTSGGAFF,TGTGCCAGCAGTCAGACTAGCGGGGGGGCATTCTTC,NA,TRBJ2-1,TRBV2,TRBD2
CASSLNYDQPQHF,TGTGCCAGCAGTTTAAACTATGATCAGCCCCAGCATTTT,NA,TRBJ1-5,TRBV27,NA
CASSPDPGKQYF,TGTGCCAGCTCACCGGATCCGGGAAAGCAGTACTTC,NA,TRBJ2-7,TRBV18,NA
CASSAAGTDEAFF,TGTGCCAGCAGCGCCGCCGGGACAGATGAAGCTTTCTTT,NA,TRBJ1-1,TRBV11-2,TRBD1
CASSFPDRAYGYTF,TGTGCCAGCAGCTTCCCCGACAGGGCCTATGGCTACACCTTC,once,TRBJ1-2,TRBV5-4,TRBD1
CASSLREGLNYGYTF,TGTGCCAGCAGCCTTCGGGAGGGCTTGAACTATGGCTACACCTTC,NA,TRBJ1-2,TRBV5-4,NA
CASSQQYNQPQHF,TGTGCCAGCAGCCAACAGTACAATCAGCCCCAGCATTTT,NA,TRBJ1-5,TRBV3-1/TRBV3-2,NA
CASSTTGVLNEQFF,TGTGCCAGCAGCACGACAGGGGTCCTCAATGAGCAGTTCTTC,NA,TRBJ2-1,TRBV6-5,TRBD1
CASSPGLNDYGYTF,TGCGCCAGCAGCCCGGGACTGAATGACTATGGCTACACCTTC,NA,TRBJ1-2,TRBV5-1,NA
CASSVRDRAFGANVLTF,TGTGCCAGCAGTGTCCGGGACAGGGCTTTTGGGGCCAACGTCCTGACTTTC,NA,TRBJ2-6,TRBV27,TRBD1
CASSWRGAPNEQFF,TGCGCCAGCAGTTGGCGGGGGGCCCCTAATGAGCAGTTCTTC,NA,TRBJ2-1,TRBV5-1,TRBD2
CASSPPGSRGEAFF,TGTGCCAGCAGTCCCCCGGGGTCCCGGGGAGAAGCTTTCTTT,NA,TRBJ1-1,TRBV27,NA
CAWSVGGNYSPLHF,TGTGCCTGGAGTGTAGGGGGAAACTATTCACCCCTCCACTTT,NA,TRBJ1-6,TRBV30,NA
CASSSVHPGTEAFF,TGTGCCAGCAGTAGCGTACACCCGGGCACTGAAGCTTTCTTT,NA,TRBJ1-1,TRBV7-9,NA
CASSQRDEPYNEQFF,TGCGCCAGCAGCCAGCGGGACGAACCTTACAATGAGCAGTTCTTC,NA,TRBJ2-1,TRBV4-1,NA
CATRRQGGSSREKLFF,TGTGCCACCAGACGACAGGGGGGTTCTTCTAGGGAAAAACTGTTTTTT,NA,TRBJ1-4,TRBV19,TRBD1
CASSLRGANEQYF,TGTGCCAGCAGTTTACGGGGGGCCAACGAGCAGTACTTC,once,TRBJ2-7,TRBV12-3/TRBV12-4,NA